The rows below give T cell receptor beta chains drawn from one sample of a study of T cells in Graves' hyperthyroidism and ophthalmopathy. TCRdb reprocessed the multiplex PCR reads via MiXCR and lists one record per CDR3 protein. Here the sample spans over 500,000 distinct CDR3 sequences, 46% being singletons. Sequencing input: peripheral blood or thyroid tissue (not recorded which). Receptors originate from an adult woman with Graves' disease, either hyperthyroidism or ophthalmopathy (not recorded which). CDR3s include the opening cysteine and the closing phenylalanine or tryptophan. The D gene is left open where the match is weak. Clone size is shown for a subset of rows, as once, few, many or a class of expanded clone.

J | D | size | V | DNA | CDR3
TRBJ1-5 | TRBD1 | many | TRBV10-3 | TGTGCCACATCTTTGGGTTCGGGACAGTCGGGAAATCAGCCCCAGCATTTT | CATSLGSGQSGNQPQHF
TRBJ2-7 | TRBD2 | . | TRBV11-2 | TGTACCAGCAGCTTAAGCTCTAGCGGGATGGGGCTCTACGAGCAGTACTTC | CTSSLSSSGMGLYEQYF
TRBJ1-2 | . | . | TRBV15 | TGTGCCACCAGCAGCGAGGGGGGGGACGTTTGCACCTTC | CATSSEGGDVCTF
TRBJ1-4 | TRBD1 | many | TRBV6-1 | TGTGCCAGCAGCGGACAGGTCGAAAAACTGTTTTTT | CASSGQVEKLFF
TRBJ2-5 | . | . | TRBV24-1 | TGTGCCACCAGTGCACTCCGAGGTGGGACCCAGTACTTC | CATSALRGGTQYF
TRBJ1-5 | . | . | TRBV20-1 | TGCAGTGCTAGAGGCGGGAGGGCCGACTACGAGCATTTT | CSARGGRADYEHF
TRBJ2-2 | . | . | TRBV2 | TGTGCCAGCAGTGAAGCGCGGGGACAGTTCGGGGAGCTGTTTTTT | CASSEARGQFGELFF
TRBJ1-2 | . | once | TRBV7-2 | TGTGCCAGCAGCCCAGGGACAACTACTAACTATGGCTACACCTTC | CASSPGTTTNYGYTF
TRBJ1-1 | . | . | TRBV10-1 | TGTGCCACTTCAGTTACAGGACGCGCTGGGAACACTGAAGCTTTCTTT | CATSVTGRAGNTEAFF
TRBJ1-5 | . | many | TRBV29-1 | TGCAGCGCCTCCCGGGGAACCAATCAGCCCCAGCATTTT | CSASRGTNQPQHF
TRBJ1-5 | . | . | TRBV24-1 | TGTGCCACCAGTGGAACAGGTCCCGGTCAGCCCCAGCATTTT | CATSGTGPGQPQHF
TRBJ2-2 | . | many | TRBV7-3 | TGTGCCAGCAGTTATAGGGCCGGGGAGCTGTTTTTT | CASSYRAGELFF
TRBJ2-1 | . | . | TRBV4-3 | TGCGCCAGCAGCCAAGAGGGGGAGGACAATGAGCAGTTCTTC | CASSQEGEDNEQFF
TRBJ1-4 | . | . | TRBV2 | TGTGCCAGCAGTGAAGGGGGGGTCAGACTCAATGAAAAACTGTTTTTT | CASSEGGVRLNEKLFF
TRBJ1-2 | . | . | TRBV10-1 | TGCGCCAGCAGTTACAGGGATCAGTGTGGCTACACCTTC | CASSYRDQCGYTF
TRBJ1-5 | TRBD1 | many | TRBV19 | TGTGCCAGTAGTATTCTCCAGGGGGCACAGCCCCAGCATTTT | CASSILQGAQPQHF
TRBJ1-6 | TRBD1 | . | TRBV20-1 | TGCAGTGCTAGGATGGGACAGACACTCCCCCTCCACTTT | CSARMGQTLPLHF
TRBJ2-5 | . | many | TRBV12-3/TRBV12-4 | TGTGCCAGCAGTTTTGCACCCCGTGGGACCCAGTACTTC | CASSFAPRGTQYF
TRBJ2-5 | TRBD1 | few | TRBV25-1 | TGTGCCAGCAGTGAACCGGGACAGTGGGAGACCCAGTACTTC | CASSEPGQWETQYF
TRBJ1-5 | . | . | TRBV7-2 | TGTGCCAGCAGCTCCGGGTTTAGTAATCAGCCCCAGCATTTT | CASSSGFSNQPQHF
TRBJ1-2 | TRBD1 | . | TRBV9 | TGTGCCAGCAGCCAGACAGGGCTTATAAACTATGGCTACACCTTC | CASSQTGLINYGYTF
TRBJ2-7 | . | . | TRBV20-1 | TGCAGTGCTAGTCCTGACAGTCGATCCTACGAGCAGTACTTC | CSASPDSRSYEQYF
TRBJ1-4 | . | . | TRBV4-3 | TGCGCCAGCAGCCAAGATTGGATAACCGCAACTAATGAAAAACTGTTTTTT | CASSQDWITATNEKLFF
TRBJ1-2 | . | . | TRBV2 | TGTGCCAGCAGTGGAGGGCCGGACTATGGCTACACCTTC | CASSGGPDYGYTF
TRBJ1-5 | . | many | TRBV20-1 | TGCAGTGCCCAGGACACGGGGAATCAGCCCCAGCATTTT | CSAQDTGNQPQHF
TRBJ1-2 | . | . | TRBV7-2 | TGTGCCAGCAGCCGAGCCATTGAGTGGGGGATCTATGGCTACACCTTC | CASSRAIEWGIYGYTF
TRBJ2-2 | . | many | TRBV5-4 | TGTGCCAGCAGCTTCTTCCCGGGCTCCGGAGGCACCGGGGAGCTGTTTTTT | CASSFFPGSGGTGELFF
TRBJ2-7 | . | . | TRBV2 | TGTGCCAGCAGTGAGGTGGCTGTATCTACTTACGAGCAGTACTTC | CASSEVAVSTYEQYF